This passage covers 22 T cell receptor beta chains from one sample sequenced in a study of blood T cell repertoires in COVID-19. The table came from immunoSEQ multiplex PCR; TCRdb's copy has only in-frame clones and leaves some out. The sample holds 200,000 to 250,000 clones, roughly nine tenths seen once. Sequencing was performed on peripheral blood. The receptors were gathered from a woman aged 60 to 75 who had recovered from COVID-19.

This rearrangement joins TRBV7-8 to TRBJ1-6; D not resolved. Germline CDR1 reads SGHVS; CDR2 reads FQNEAQ. Between the trimmed V and J ends, which lost 0 bases and 5 bases, there was a span of 11 bases. This CDR3 is 16 amino acids long. The CDR3 loop is CASSLARTAHNSPLHF. DNA for the CDR3: TGTGCCAGCAGCTTAGCGAGAACAGCACATAATTCACCCCTCCACTTT.

The chain recombines TRBV7-9 with TRBJ2-2; tentatively, D is TRBD2 (7 bases). Trimming left V 8 bases short and J 2 bases short, with 12 bases between. The CDR3 spans 14 residues. Germline CDR1 reads SEHNR; CDR2 reads FQNEAQ (reference sequence). DNA for the CDR3: TGTGCCAGCTATGGGGGGGCCAACACCGGGGAGCTGTTTTTT. Its protein product is CASYGGANTGELFF. Full variable domain (remainder filled in from reference TRBV7-9 and TRBJ2-2): DTGVSQNPRHKITKRGQNVTFRCDPISEHNRLYWYRQTLGQGPEFLTYFQNEAQLEKSRLLSDRFSAERPKGSFSTLEIQRTEQGDSAMYLCASYGGANTGELFFGEGSRLTVL.

The V gene is TRBV4-1, the J gene TRBJ1-4; maybe TRBD1 (6 bases). Per germline, CDR1 MGHRA and CDR2 YSYEKL. The CDR3 has 17 residues. V was trimmed by 0 bases and J by 3 bases, leaving 14 bases between them. The CDR3 DNA is TGCGCCAGCAGCCAAGATCCGGGACAAGGCGCTAATGAAAAACTGTTTTTT. Encoded protein: CASSQDPGQGANEKLFF.

The chain combines TRBV7-3 with TRBJ2-3, with a tentative D call TRBD2 (7 bases). The CDR3 loop spans 13 amino acids. The ends were cut back, 4 bases at V and 4 bases at J, with 9 bases in the middle. CDR1 SGHTA and CDR2 FQGTGA come from the germline V gene. In DNA, the CDR3 is TGTGCCAGCAGCTCCGGGGGGCCAGATACGCAGTATTTT. As protein: CASSSGGPDTQYF.

This chain joins TRBV4-1 and TRBJ2-3; D may be TRBD1 (6 bases). Germline values: CDR1 MGHRA, CDR2 YSYEKL. The V and J ends lost 1 base and 7 bases respectively, with 12 bases between them. This CDR3 region has 14 residues. DNA for the CDR3: TGCGCCAGCAGCCAAGCCCAACAGGGTTATACGCAGTATTTT. Protein: CASSQAQQGYTQYF.

The rearrangement links TRBV6-5 to TRBJ1-2, with 7 bases fitting TRBD1. From germline, CDR1 is MNHEY and CDR2 SVGAGI. V was pared by 0 bases and J by 14 bases, with 9 bases of the junction left unmatched. The CDR3 is made up of 13 amino acids. CDR3 sequence (DNA): TGTGCCAGCAGTTACTCGCCCGGACAGGTGAATACCTTC. The encoded protein is CASSYSPGQVNTF.

The chain combines TRBV7-3 with TRBJ2-2; TRBD2 might be the D (7 bases). Looked up from germline, CDR1 is SGHTA and CDR2 is FQGTGA. This CDR3 region has 17 residues. V shed 5 bases and J shed 3 bases, with 19 bases lying between them. The CDR3 region has the DNA TGTGCCAGCAGCCATTACCGGGGGGCAGGGGACACCGGGGAGCTGTTTTTT. Amino acids: CASSHYRGAGDTGELFF.

The rearrangement uses TRBV18 and TRBJ2-4, with D maybe TRBD2 (7 bases). The CDR3 loop spans 17 amino acids. Per germline, CDR1 KGHSH and CDR2 LQKENI. V lost 6 bases and J lost 5, with 23 bases in between. The CDR3 loop reads CASSPRSGGAWENIQYF. CDR3 bases: TGTGCCAGCTCCCCCCGGTCGGGGGGCGCTTGGGAAAACATTCAGTACTTC.

The chain is built from TRBV7-2 and TRBJ1-2, with D possibly matching TRBD1 (5 bases). The CDR3 spans 13 residues. The V gene lost 10 bases and the J gene lost 7 bases, with 19 bases spanning the gap. Germline lookup yields CDR1 SGHTA and CDR2 FQGNSA. The CDR3 protein is CATRQSLARGYTF. CDR3 sequence (DNA): TGTGCCACGAGACAGAGTCTTGCGCGTGGCTACACCTTC. Looking up the rest from reference TRBV7-2 and TRBJ1-2 gives the full variable domain: GAGVSQSPSNKVTEKGKDVELRCDPISGHTALYWYRQSLGQGLEFLIYFQGNSAPDKSGLPSDRFSAERTGGSVSTLTIQRTQQEDSAVYLCATRQSLARGYTFGSGTRLTVV.

This chain links TRBV7-2 with TRBJ1-5, with D uncertain. CDR3 length: 15 amino acids. Germline CDR1 SGHTA, CDR2 FQGNSA. The V gene lost 1 base and the J gene lost 2 bases, with 9 bases spanning the gap. The CDR3 DNA reads TGTGCCAGCAGCTTAGGAGGGTCGGGCAATCAGCCCCAGCATTTT. Amino acids: CASSLGGSGNQPQHF.

The CDR3 loop is CASSLDGVYYGYTF. The DNA for the CDR3 is TGTGCCAGCAGCTTGGACGGGGTGTACTATGGCTACACCTTC. This chain links TRBV5-5 with TRBJ1-2, with no clear D. Germline lookup yields CDR1 SGHKS and CDR2 YYEKEE (reference sequence). The ends were cut back, 0 bases at V and 3 bases at J, with 9 bases in the middle. The CDR3 covers 14 residues.

The V gene is TRBV3-1 (or the pseudogene TRBV3-2), the J gene TRBJ2-1, with TRBD1 identical over 7 bases. This CDR3 contains 16 residues. Germline values: CDR1 LGHDT, CDR2 YNNKEL (reference sequence). Trimming removed 0 bases from V and 9 bases from J; junction bases left unmatched: 11. The CDR3 reads CASSQDVQGNRGEQFF. The CDR3 region has the DNA TGTGCCAGCAGCCAAGATGTACAGGGGAACCGGGGTGAGCAGTTCTTC.

V is TRBV18 and J is TRBJ1-1; D is unclear. V was clipped by 2 bases and J by 3 bases, with 16 bases between them. Germline V gene sequence: CDR1 KGHSH, CDR2 LQKENI. The CDR3 is 16 amino acids. Here the CDR3 DNA reads TGTGCCAGCTCACCAAGTTTAGGGAGAGGCGACACTGAAGCTTTCTTT. Its translation is CASSPSLGRGDTEAFF.

CDR3 nucleotides: TGTGCCAGTAGTAGCGGCAGGGTGAGTGGTGAGACCCAGTACTTC. Its translation is CASSSGRVSGETQYF. V usage is TRBV19 and J usage is TRBJ2-5; tentatively, D is TRBD1 (5 bases). CDR3 length: 15 amino acids. Germline values: CDR1 LNHDA, CDR2 SQIVND (reference sequence). V was shortened by 4 bases and J by 5 bases, with 17 bases between the two germline ends.

The chain is built from TRBV6-5 and TRBJ2-1; TRBD2 is a possible D gene (7 bases). Trimming cost V 8 bases and J 0 bases, with 14 bases left between them. Per the germline V gene, CDR1 is MNHEY and CDR2 is SVGAGI. This CDR3 spans 15 amino acids. CDR3 amino acids: CASRGGASSYNEQFF. The DNA for the CDR3 is TGTGCCAGCCGCGGGGGCGCAAGCTCCTACAATGAGCAGTTCTTC.

The CDR3 loop is CASSGGTGGTAQHF. CDR3 DNA: TGTGCCAGCAGCGGTGGGACAGGGGGAACAGCCCAGCATTTT. This chain uses TRBV5-6 with TRBJ1-5, with 11 bases lining up with TRBD1. This CDR3 region has 14 residues. Unmatched junction bases numbered 8, after V lost 4 bases and J lost 11 bases. Germline loops: CDR1 SGHDT, CDR2 YYEEEE. Full variable domain (rest looked up from reference TRBV5-6 and TRBJ1-5): DAGVTQSPTHLIKTRGQQVTLRCSPKSGHDTVSWYQQALGQGPQFIFQYYEEEERQRGNFPDRFSGHQFPNYSSELNVNALLLGDSALYLCASSGGTGGTAQHFGDGTRLSIL.

The chain is built from TRBV3-1 (or the pseudogene TRBV3-2) and TRBJ2-1; 7 bases are shared with TRBD1. The CDR3 is made up of 11 amino acids. Germline loops: CDR1 LGHDT, CDR2 YNNKEL (reference sequence). The V segment lost 4 bases and the J segment 10 bases; nucleotides outside the gene matches: 1. Here the CDR3 DNA reads TGTGCCAGCAGCCGACAGGGCGAGCAGTTCTTC. Translating it yields CASSRQGEQFF.

The chain uses TRBV11-2 and TRBJ2-2, with D tentatively TRBD2 (6 bases). The ends were cut back, 4 bases at V and 6 bases at J, with 12 bases in the middle. CDR1 is SGHAT and CDR2 is FQNNGV in the germline V gene. CDR3 length equals 14 residues. The CDR3 DNA reads TGTGCCAGCAGCTCCTCGACTAGTTCCGGGGAGCTGTTTTTT. Translated: CASSSSTSSGELFF.

The V call is TRBV4-3, the J call TRBJ2-5, with D perhaps matching TRBD1 (5 bases). CDR1 LGHNA and CDR2 YSLEER come from the germline V gene. The ends were cut back, 0 bases at V and 9 bases at J, with 17 bases in the middle. The CDR3 contains 15 residues. The CDR3 nucleotides read TGCGCCAGCAGCCAAGATTCCCAGCAGGGTAGGGCCCAGTACTTC. It specifies CASSQDSQQGRAQYF.

The rearrangement links TRBV2 to TRBJ2-7, with D unresolved. Germline CDR1 and CDR2: SNHLY and FYNNEI. This CDR3 is built from 12 residues. Trimming took 8 bases from V and 6 from J, leaving 14 bases between them. The CDR3 coding sequence is TGTGCCAGCGAGTACTTCACGTCCGAGCAGTACTTC. Its translation is CASEYFTSEQYF.

This clone was found a few times. This chain links TRBV6-5 with TRBJ2-3, with a weak D call TRBD2 (6 bases). The CDR3 is 15 amino acids. Between the trimmed V and J ends, which lost 4 bases and 1 base, there was a span of 12 bases. Germline values: CDR1 MNHEY, CDR2 SVGAGI. The CDR3 sequence: CASSWRGSGTDTQYF. The CDR3 DNA reads as TGTGCCAGCAGTTGGAGGGGATCGGGCACAGATACGCAGTATTTT.

This chain joins TRBV4-1 and TRBJ1-2, with TRBD1 matching 9 bases. The CDR3 loop spans 15 amino acids. Per germline, CDR1 MGHRA and CDR2 YSYEKL. The junction had 6 bases not matched to a gene; V was cut back by 3 bases and J by 4 bases. The DNA of the CDR3 is TGCGCCAGCAGCCAGGAACCGGGACAGGGCTATGGCTACACCTTC. It encodes CASSQEPGQGYGYTF.